A single sample gave rise to the 30 T cell receptor beta chains below, sequenced in a study of blood T cell repertoires in COVID-19. Sequencing was performed with immunoSEQ multiplex PCR; in TCRdb, only in-frame clones are kept and a portion is missing. The repertoire consists of about 480,000 clones, with over 75% occurring once and the leading ten covering roughly 1.9%. Sequencing was done on a sample of PBMCs or T cells enriched from blood (not recorded which). The receptors were sampled from a woman between 40 and 55 years old who had recovered from COVID-19.

This clone was seen only a few times. This chain links TRBV12-5 with TRBJ2-1; possible D gene TRBD2, 5 bases. V lost 2 bases, J lost 9 bases, and 11 bases lay in between. Germline V gene sequence: CDR1 LGHNT, CDR2 FRNRAP. The CDR3 is 13 residues long. Here the CDR3 DNA reads TGTGCTAGTGGTTTGCCAATGGCGGGTGAGCAGTTCTTC. This sequence encodes CASGLPMAGEQFF.

V gene TRBV19 combines with J gene TRBJ2-7; D may be TRBD1 (6 bases). The germline CDR1 and CDR2 sequences are LNHDA and SQIVND (reference sequence). Trimming left V 5 bases short and J 4 bases short, with 12 bases between. The CDR3 has 13 residues. In DNA, the CDR3 is TGTGCCAGTAGTTTAAGGACAGAGTACGAGCAGTACTTC. Encoded protein: CASSLRTEYEQYF.

The rearrangement joins TRBV7-8 to TRBJ1-5, with D possibly being TRBD1 (5 bases). The V gene lost 5 bases and the J gene lost 4 bases, with 9 bases spanning the gap. The CDR3 loop spans 13 amino acids. Germline CDR1 and CDR2: SGHVS and FQNEAQ. CDR3 protein: CASSIDSNQPQHF. In DNA form, the CDR3 reads TGTGCCAGCAGCATCGACAGTAATCAGCCCCAGCATTTT.

The chain combines TRBV30 with TRBJ2-3, with a tentative D call TRBD1 (5 bases). CDR3 length: 14 residues. Germline loops: CDR1 GTSNPN, CDR2 SVGIG (reference sequence). V lost 3 bases to trimming and J lost 5 bases, with 15 bases between them. Written as DNA, the CDR3 is TGTGCCTGGAGAGGTCTGGACACAAGAGATACGCAGTATTTT. The encoded protein is CAWRGLDTRDTQYF.

The J gene is TRBJ2-2, the V gene TRBV7-2; 10 bases are shared with TRBD2. J gave up 6 bases and V 5 bases, and 12 bases lay outside the gene matches. CDR1 and CDR2 from the germline V gene are SGHTA and FQGNSA. CDR3 length: 17 amino acids. This CDR3 reads CASSPPSGRAWAGELFF. The CDR3 DNA sequence: TGTGCCAGCAGCCCCCCAAGCGGGAGGGCCTGGGCCGGGGAGCTGTTTTTT.

CDR3 loop: CASSFDSYQQYF. Here the CDR3 DNA reads TGCGCCAGCAGCTTTGACTCTTATCAGCAGTACTTC. This chain uses TRBV5-1 with TRBJ2-7; no clear D gene. There are 12 residues in the CDR3. The germline V gene encodes CDR1 SGHRS and CDR2 YFSETQ. Trimming cost V 2 bases and J 8 bases, with 11 bases left between them.

V is TRBV3-1 (or the pseudogene TRBV3-2) and J is TRBJ2-1, with D tentatively TRBD1 (5 bases). Germline CDR1 LGHDT, CDR2 YNNKEL (reference sequence). V was clipped by 1 base and J by 6 bases, with 10 bases between them. CDR3 length: 14 residues. The DNA for the CDR3 is TGTGCCAGCAGCCAAGGGCAGGGTTTCAATGAGCAGTTCTTC. It yields the protein CASSQGQGFNEQFF.

The chain carries TRBV7-2 and TRBJ1-2, with D possibly being TRBD1 (6 bases). The V end was cut by 4 bases, the J end by 4 bases, with 16 bases between. The germline V gene has CDR1 SGHTA and CDR2 FQGNSA. This CDR3 has 15 amino acids. Here the CDR3 DNA reads TGTGCCAGCAGCTATGACAGTAAAGGGGGCTATGGCTACACCTTC. Its translation: CASSYDSKGGYGYTF. The entire variable domain, with the rest obtained from reference TRBV7-2 and TRBJ1-2, is as follows: GAGVSQSPSNKVTEKGKDVELRCDPISGHTALYWYRQSLGQGLEFLIYFQGNSAPDKSGLPSDRFSAERTGGSVSTLTIQRTQQEDSAVYLCASSYDSKGGYGYTFGSGTRLTVV.

The chain employs TRBV25-1 and TRBJ1-4; D gene ambiguous. The CDR3 has 14 residues. Germline CDR1 and CDR2: MGHDK and SYGVNS. With 2 bases removed from V and 2 bases from J, the gap between germline ends came to 6 bases. As DNA, the CDR3 is TGTGCCAGCAGTGAAGACACGACTAATGAAAAACTGTTTTTT. This gives the protein CASSEDTTNEKLFF. The whole variable domain, remainder taken from reference TRBV25-1 and TRBJ1-4, is EADIYQTPRYLVIGTGKKITLECSQTMGHDKMYWYQQDPGMELHLIHYSYGVNSTEKGDLSSESTVSRIRTEHFPLTLESARPSHTSQYLCASSEDTTNEKLFFGSGTQLSVL.

V usage is TRBV2 and J usage is TRBJ1-2, with 9 bases matching TRBD1. Germline V gene lookup returns CDR1 SNHLY and CDR2 FYNNEI. The trim removed 6 bases at V and 10 bases at J, leaving 6 bases unmatched. The CDR3 length is 12 residues. CDR3 sequence (DNA): TGTGCCAGCAGCTACAGGGGGCAGTCCTACACCTTC. Amino acid sequence: CASSYRGQSYTF.

The chain couples TRBV29-1 to TRBJ1-1, with TRBD1 matching over 9 bases. J was trimmed by 5 bases and V by 5 bases; bases with no gene match: 6. The CDR3 loop spans 13 amino acids. In germline, CDR1 is SQVTM, CDR2 ANQGSEA. CDR3 sequence: CSVKGQGRTEAFF. CDR3 nucleotides: TGCAGCGTTAAAGGACAGGGGAGGACTGAAGCTTTCTTT.

This sequence joins TRBV15 and TRBJ2-1, with 11 bases identical to TRBD2. Germline-derived CDR1 and CDR2 are LNHNV and YYDKDF (reference sequence). This CDR3 comprises 16 residues. The V gene end was trimmed by 0 bases and the J gene end by 9 bases; junction bases not matched to a gene: 7. The CDR3 DNA reads TGTGCCACCAGCAGAGATTTAGCGGGAGGGGGGAGTGAGCAGTTCTTC. It yields the protein CATSRDLAGGGSEQFF.

This clone has a handful of counts. The chain links TRBV12-5 to TRBJ1-1; D ambiguous. Trimming left V 2 bases short and J 0 bases short, with 7 bases between. The CDR3 sequence is 14 residues long. CDR1 is LGHNT, CDR2 FRNRAP, per germline. The CDR3 sequence is CASGLLPMNTEAFF. The CDR3 DNA follows: TGTGCTAGTGGTTTGCTACCGATGAACACTGAAGCTTTCTTT.

The gene calls are TRBV18 and TRBJ1-1, with D unresolved. The CDR3 runs 14 residues. Germline lookup yields CDR1 KGHSH and CDR2 LQKENI. The V and J ends lost 5 bases and 1 base respectively, with 11 bases between them. CDR3 in DNA: TGTGCCAGCTCATCCCCCCGGGGGAACACTGAAGCTTTCTTT. Translated, it gives CASSSPRGNTEAFF.

The rearrangement links TRBV9 to TRBJ2-2; 7 bases match TRBD2. CDR1 SGDLS and CDR2 YYNGEE come from the germline V gene. Unmatched junction bases numbered 6, after V lost 4 bases and J lost 0 bases. CDR3 length equals 16 residues. Here the CDR3 reads CASSIVSGANTGELFF. For the CDR3, the DNA is TGTGCCAGCAGCATTGTGAGCGGGGCGAACACCGGGGAGCTGTTTTTT.

The chain joins TRBV6-2 or TRBV6-3 to TRBJ2-7; the match to TRBD2 covers 9 bases. The CDR3 loop spans 14 amino acids. Germline V CDR1 and CDR2: MNHEY, SVGEGT. Unmatched junction bases numbered 7, after V lost 5 bases and J lost 5 bases. The CDR3 loop reads CASSGAGGPHEQYF. CDR3 DNA: TGTGCCAGCAGTGGGGCGGGAGGGCCGCACGAGCAGTACTTC.

The rearrangement links TRBV18 to TRBJ2-5, with D possibly matching TRBD1 (6 bases). Trimming took 3 bases from V and 3 from J, leaving 14 bases between them. The CDR3 has 15 residues. CDR1 and CDR2 (germline): KGHSH, LQKENI. The CDR3, as DNA: TGTGCCAGCTCACCTCAGGGGATCCAAGAAGAGACCCAGTACTTC. It specifies CASSPQGIQEETQYF.

The chain is built from TRBV5-5 and TRBJ1-1, with a weak D call TRBD1 (5 bases). The CDR3 is 14 amino acids. The V gene lost 0 bases and the J gene lost 4 bases, with 10 bases spanning the gap. Germline lookup yields CDR1 SGHKS and CDR2 YYEKEE (reference sequence). For the CDR3, the DNA is TGTGCCAGCAGCTTGGCTCCAGGGCGCACTGAAGCTTTCTTT. Translating gives CASSLAPGRTEAFF.

The chain couples TRBV7-2 to TRBJ2-3; 9 bases align to TRBD1. The J segment lost 8 bases and the V segment lost 3 bases, leaving 12 bases of the junction unmatched. Germline CDR1 and CDR2: SGHTA and FQGNSA. CDR3 size: 16 residues. CDR3 loop: CASSFQTGTGFGTQYF. As DNA, the CDR3 is TGTGCCAGCAGCTTCCAAACCGGGACAGGGTTTGGTACGCAGTATTTT.

V and J are TRBV9 and TRBJ1-3; 8 bases are a match to TRBD1. Trimming at V came to 0 bases and at J to 0 bases, leaving 2 bases not matched to a gene. Germline V gives CDR1 SGDLS, CDR2 YYNGEE. The CDR3 has 16 residues. In DNA form, the CDR3 reads TGTGCCAGCAGCGTAGTCGGACAGGGCTCTGGAAACACCATATATTTT. Translated: CASSVVGQGSGNTIYF.

The count of this clone is one. The gene calls are TRBV4-2 and TRBJ1-5; 7 bases fit TRBD1. Germline lookup yields CDR1 LGHNA and CDR2 YNFKEQ. The CDR3 consists of 16 residues. With 0 bases clipped from V and 3 bases from J, the junction kept 5 bases outside the gene matches. CDR3 region: CASSQDLGQDNQPQHF. CDR3 coding DNA: TGTGCCAGCAGCCAAGATCTAGGACAGGACAATCAGCCCCAGCATTTT.

In its sample, this clone was seen once. The gene calls are TRBV4-3 and TRBJ2-6, with no clear D. V was trimmed by 1 base and J by 0 bases, leaving 7 bases between them. The CDR3 is made up of 16 amino acids. Per the germline V gene, CDR1 is LGHNA and CDR2 is YSLEER. Written as DNA, the CDR3 is TGCGCCAGCAGCCAAGGTCGGTTCTCTGGGGCCAACGTCCTGACTTTC. This translates into CASSQGRFSGANVLTF.

The V and J genes are TRBV19 and TRBJ1-6, with 8 bases matching TRBD1. The CDR3 extends over 18 amino acids. The V gene's germline CDR1 is LNHDA and CDR2 SQIVND (reference sequence). Trimming took 2 bases from V and 4 from J; bases not matched to a gene: 10. In DNA form, the CDR3 reads TGTGCCAGTAGTATATCCTCGACCCGACAGGGGTATAATTCACCCCTCCACTTT. It yields the protein CASSISSTRQGYNSPLHF. The whole variable domain, remainder taken from reference TRBV19 and TRBJ1-6, is DGGITQSPKYLFRKEGQNVTLSCEQNLNHDAMYWYRQDPGQGLRLIYYSQIVNDFQKGDIAEGYSVSREKKESFPLTVTSAQKNPTAFYLCASSISSTRQGYNSPLHFGNGTRLTVT.

The chain joins TRBV11-2 to TRBJ1-1; perhaps TRBD1 as D (5 bases). V dropped 0 bases and J dropped 11 bases, with 13 bases sitting between them. The CDR3 loop spans 13 amino acids. Germline CDR1 is SGHAT and CDR2 is FQNNGV. In nucleotides, the CDR3 is TGTGCCAGCAGCTTAGACCCCCAGGGCTTGGCTTTCTTT. This codes for CASSLDPQGLAFF.

The chain uses TRBV3-1 (or the pseudogene TRBV3-2) and TRBJ1-2; 10 nucleotides align to TRBD1. Losses at the gene ends were 3 bases for V and 8 bases for J; bases not matched to a gene: 6. The CDR3 covers 14 residues. Germline CDR1 and CDR2: LGHDT and YNNKEL (reference sequence). The CDR3 loop reads CASSHRQGAKGYTF. The CDR3 region has the DNA TGTGCCAGCAGCCATCGACAGGGGGCGAAAGGCTACACCTTC.

This clone was seen a single time. This chain links TRBV19 with TRBJ2-1; 7 bases fit TRBD2. The J segment lost 2 bases and the V segment lost 0 bases, leaving 4 bases of the junction unmatched. Germline loops: CDR1 LNHDA, CDR2 SQIVND (reference sequence). The CDR3 runs to 16 residues. CDR3 sequence reads: CASSIDTGLTYNEQFF. CDR3 coding DNA: TGTGCCAGTAGTATAGATACGGGACTAACCTACAATGAGCAGTTCTTC.

The chain carries TRBV2 and TRBJ2-1; unclear D gene. V was cut by 6 bases and J by 7 bases, with 10 bases left in between. There are 12 residues in the CDR3. Germline V gene sequence: CDR1 SNHLY, CDR2 FYNNEI. The CDR3 is CASSQLRNEQFF. The CDR3 DNA follows: TGTGCCAGCAGCCAACTTAGAAATGAGCAGTTCTTC.

To note about this clone: The same CDR3 also results from other DNA sequences found in this sample. The chain carries TRBV7-9 and TRBJ1-1; 9 bases line up with TRBD1. CDR3 length: 16 residues. V lost 6 bases to trimming and J lost 1 base; unmatched junction nucleotides: 9. Germline CDR1 SEHNR, CDR2 FQNEAQ (reference sequence). The CDR3 spells CASSNLAGQGNTEAFF. CDR3 coding DNA: TGTGCCAGCAGTAACCTGGCGGGACAGGGGAACACTGAAGCTTTCTTT.

The genes are TRBV2 and TRBJ2-7; perhaps TRBD2 as D (5 bases). V lost 6 bases and J lost 0, with 18 bases in between. Germline-derived CDR1 and CDR2 are SNHLY and FYNNEI. The CDR3 length is 16 residues. Written as DNA, the CDR3 is TGTGCCAGCAGGGCCTCCCTCGCACTAGTCTCCTACGAGCAGTACTTC. Protein: CASRASLALVSYEQYF.

Here the CDR3 DNA reads TGTGCCAGCACCCGAACAGGGGGCGCTCAACCCGAGCAGTACTTC. Translating gives CASTRTGGAQPEQYF. The J gene is TRBJ2-7, the V gene TRBV7-8; 9 nucleotides match TRBD1. Germline lookup yields CDR1 SGHVS and CDR2 FQNEAQ. The CDR3 length is 15 residues. J lost 6 bases, V lost 7 bases, and 13 bases had no gene match.